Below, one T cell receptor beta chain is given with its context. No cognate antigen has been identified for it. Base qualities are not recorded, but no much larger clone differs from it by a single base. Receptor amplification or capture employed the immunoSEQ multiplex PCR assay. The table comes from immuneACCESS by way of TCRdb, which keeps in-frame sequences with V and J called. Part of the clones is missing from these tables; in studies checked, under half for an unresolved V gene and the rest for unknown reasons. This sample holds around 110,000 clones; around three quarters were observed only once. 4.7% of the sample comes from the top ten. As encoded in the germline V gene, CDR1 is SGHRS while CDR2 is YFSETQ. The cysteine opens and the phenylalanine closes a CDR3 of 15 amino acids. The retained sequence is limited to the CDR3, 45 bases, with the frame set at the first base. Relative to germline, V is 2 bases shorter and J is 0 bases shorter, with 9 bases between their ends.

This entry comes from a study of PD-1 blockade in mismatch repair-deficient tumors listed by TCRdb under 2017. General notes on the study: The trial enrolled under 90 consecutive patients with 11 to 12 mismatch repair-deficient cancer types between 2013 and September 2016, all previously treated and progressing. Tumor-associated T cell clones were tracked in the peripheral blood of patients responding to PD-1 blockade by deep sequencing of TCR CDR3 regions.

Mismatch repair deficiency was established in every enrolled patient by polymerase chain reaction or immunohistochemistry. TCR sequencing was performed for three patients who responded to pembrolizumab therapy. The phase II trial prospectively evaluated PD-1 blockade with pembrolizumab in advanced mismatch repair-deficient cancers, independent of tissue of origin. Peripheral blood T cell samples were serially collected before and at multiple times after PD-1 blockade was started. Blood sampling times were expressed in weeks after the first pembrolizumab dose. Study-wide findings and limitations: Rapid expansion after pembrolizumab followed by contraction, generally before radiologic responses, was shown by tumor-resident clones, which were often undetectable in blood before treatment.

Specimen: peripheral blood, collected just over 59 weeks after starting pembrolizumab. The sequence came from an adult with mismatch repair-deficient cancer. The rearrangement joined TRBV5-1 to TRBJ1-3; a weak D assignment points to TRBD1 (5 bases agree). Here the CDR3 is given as CASSFQGDSGNTIYF. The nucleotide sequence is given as TGCGCCAGCAGCTTTCAGGGCGACTCTGGAAACACCATATATTTT. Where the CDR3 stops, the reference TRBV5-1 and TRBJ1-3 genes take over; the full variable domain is KAGVTQTPRYLIKTRGQQVTLSCSPISGHRSVSWYQQTPGQGLQFLFEYFSETQRNKGNFPGRFSGRQFSNSRSEMNVSTLELGDSALYLCASSFQGDSGNTIYFGEGSWLTVV.